There are a few counts of the clone carrying this T cell receptor (beta chain). Its antigen is currently unknown. This record comes from a study of T-cell memory formation after mild COVID-19. Findings and limits, study-wide: Still unconfirmed is whether the second-wave clones peaking on day 37 recognized SARS-CoV-2.

Trimming removed 5 bases at V and 10 bases at J, with 12 bases between. The CDR3 has 13 amino acids. 5'RACE, which relied on constant-segment primers, yielded TCR alpha and TCR beta cDNA libraries carrying sample barcodes and UMIs. Each CDR3 protein gets one entry after TCRdb re-called the 5' RACE reads with MiXCR. The sample shows a few hundred thousand distinct CDR3 sequences, 25% to 30% of them seen only once. The TCR comes from an adult woman who had mild COVID-19 (a few samples of this study predate the infection). Cell type and time point are not known. Source material: PBMCs or a T cell subset sorted from them (not recorded which). The V call is TRBV12-3 or TRBV12-4, the J call TRBJ1-6; no clear D gene. The CDR3 DNA sequence: TGTGCCAGCAGTCCGACCACACAATCACCCCTCCACTTT. It specifies CASSPTTQSPLHF.